This is a list of T cell receptor beta chains from one sample in a study of blood T cell repertoires in COVID-19. Generated by immunoSEQ multiplex PCR, the TCRdb table keeps only in-frame clones and is missing some. The sample consists of about 140,000 clones, around 80% of them appearing once. What was sequenced was peripheral blood. The receptors shown here come from an elderly woman in a cohort sampled during active or convalescent COVID-19. Both conserved end residues are part of each CDR3. Each record gives: CDR3 protein, CDR3 DNA, clone size, J gene, V gene, D gene. A D gene is named only where the DNA matches it firmly. Clone size is given for some rows only: seen once, a few or many times, or a class if the clone is expanded.

CASSLRGGRNTEAFF TGTGCCAGCAGCTTGAGGGGGGGAAGGAACACTGAAGCTTTCTTT . TRBJ1-1 TRBV5-4 .
CASSTTGVGYTF TGTGCCAGTAGCACTACAGGGGTAGGCTACACCTTC few TRBJ1-2 TRBV19 TRBD1
CASSVSGGASDTQYF TGCGCCAGCAGCGTAAGCGGGGGGGCGTCAGATACGCAGTATTTT . TRBJ2-3 TRBV5-1 TRBD2
CASSSRTSGGYQETQYF TGTGCCAGCAGCTCCCGGACTAGCGGGGGGTACCAAGAGACCCAGTACTTC . TRBJ2-5 TRBV7-2 TRBD2
CASRRAGELFF TGTGCCAGCAGGAGGGCCGGGGAGCTGTTTTTT . TRBJ2-2 TRBV3-1/TRBV3-2 .
CASSPGTGGNQPQHF TGCGCCAGCAGCCCCGGGACAGGGGGCAATCAGCCCCAGCATTTT . TRBJ1-5 TRBV5-1 TRBD1
CASSFQGGPTEGYTF TGTGCCAGCAGCTTCCAAGGGGGCCCCACGGAGGGCTACACCTTC . TRBJ1-2 TRBV7-8 TRBD1
CASSWLAGELFF TGCGCCAGCAGCTGGCTAGCCGGGGAGCTGTTTTTT . TRBJ2-2 TRBV5-1 .
CASSVGTLQETQYF TGTGCCAGCAGTGTAGGGACACTTCAAGAGACCCAGTACTTC . TRBJ2-5 TRBV2 .
CASGRQAQGGYTF TGTGCCAGCGGGCGGCAGGCCCAGGGTGGCTACACCTTC many TRBJ1-2 TRBV6-5 .
CSASSWGAGSHQPQHF TGCAGTGCTAGTAGTTGGGGTGCAGGGTCCCATCAGCCCCAGCATTTT few TRBJ1-5 TRBV20-1 .
CASSKGQGDYGYTF TGTGCCAGCAGTAAGGGACAGGGGGACTATGGCTACACCTTC . TRBJ1-2 TRBV6-4 TRBD1
CASSQEYNEKLFF TGCGCCAGCAGTCAAGAGTATAATGAAAAACTGTTTTTT . TRBJ1-4 TRBV23-1 .
CASSLTYEKTQYF TGTGCCAGCAGCTTAACGTACGAGAAGACCCAGTACTTC . TRBJ2-5 TRBV7-3 .
CASSLLGQLQETQYF TGCGCCAGCAGCTTGTTAGGACAACTCCAAGAGACCCAGTACTTC . TRBJ2-5 TRBV5-1 .
CASSQAVQGEKLFF TGCGCCAGCAGCCAAGCTGTTCAGGGTGAAAAACTGTTTTTT . TRBJ1-4 TRBV4-1 .
CASSLGRTSGGETQYF TGTGCTAGCAGCTTAGGGAGGACTAGCGGCGGAGAGACCCAGTACTTC once TRBJ2-5 TRBV7-7 TRBD2
CASSLDRVEQYF TGTGCCAGCTCACTGGACAGGGTCGAGCAGTACTTC once TRBJ2-7 TRBV18 TRBD1
CASNRLAAGSYNEQFF TGTGCCAGTAATCGGCTAGCGGCTGGGTCCTACAATGAGCAGTTCTTC . TRBJ2-1 TRBV19 TRBD2
CASAKGATGNTIYF TGTGCTAGTGCGAAGGGGGCGACGGGAAACACCATATATTTT few TRBJ1-3 TRBV12-5 TRBD1
CASTRTGMKKHTEAFF TGCGCCAGCACAAGGACAGGGATGAAAAAACACACTGAAGCTTTCTTT . TRBJ1-1 TRBV23-1 TRBD1
CASSESRITDTQYF TGTGCCAGCAGTGAATCCAGGATCACAGATACGCAGTATTTT . TRBJ2-3 TRBV2 .
CASSKVREGKLFF TGTGCCAGCAGCAAAGTGAGGGAAGGAAAACTGTTTTTT . TRBJ1-4 TRBV21-1 .
CASSLNHRQVSYNEQFF TGTGCCAGCAGTTTAAATCACAGGCAGGTATCCTACAATGAGCAGTTCTTC . TRBJ2-1 TRBV28 .
CASSKSRVRNYGYTF TGTGCCAGCAGCAAGAGCAGGGTTAGAAACTATGGCTACACCTTC . TRBJ1-2 TRBV21-1 .
CASSLGDSNGELFF TGTGCCAGCAGCTTAGGTGATTCTAACGGGGAGCTGTTTTTT . TRBJ2-2 TRBV7-9 .
CASQKDRDTEAFF TGTGCCAGTCAGAAGGACAGGGACACTGAAGCTTTCTTT . TRBJ1-1 TRBV19 TRBD1
CASSLSGHSNQPQHF TGTGCCAGCAGTTTATCGGGACATAGCAATCAGCCCCAGCATTTT . TRBJ1-5 TRBV28 .
CASSRESNSPLHF TGTGCCAGCAGTCGGGAGAGTAATTCACCCCTCCACTTT . TRBJ1-6 TRBV6-5 .
CASSLGTTGFQPQHF TGTGCCAGCAGCTTGGGGACCACAGGGTTCCAGCCCCAGCATTTT . TRBJ1-5 TRBV5-5 .
CASSPTRPGGTEAFF TGTGCCAGCAGTCCCACTCGCCCAGGAGGGACTGAAGCTTTCTTT . TRBJ1-1 TRBV28 .
CSASVPGGHEQYF TGCAGTGCTAGTGTTCCGGGAGGGCACGAGCAGTACTTC . TRBJ2-7 TRBV20-1 TRBD2
CASSRGLTRKETQYF TGTGCCAGCAGCCGGGGACTCACCAGGAAGGAGACCCAGTACTTC . TRBJ2-5 TRBV9 .
CASRQQGRPPDNEQFF TGTGCCAGTAGGCAGCAGGGGAGACCCCCGGACAATGAGCAGTTCTTC . TRBJ2-1 TRBV19 .
CASSGGMGASFGTF TGTGCCAGCAGTGGGGGAATGGGGGCTTCTTTCGGCACCTTC . TRBJ1-2 TRBV6-6 .
CASRDSKETQYF TGTGCCAGCAGGGACTCTAAAGAGACCCAGTACTTC . TRBJ2-5 TRBV27 .
CASSFNRYNSPLHF TGTGCCAGCAGCTTTAATCGCTATAATTCACCCCTCCACTTT . TRBJ1-6 TRBV7-2 .
CSAVDRYEQYF TGCAGTGCCGTGGACAGATACGAGCAGTACTTC . TRBJ2-7 TRBV20-1 .
CATSRDLAGVSSPLHF TGTGCCACCAGCAGAGATCTGGCAGGGGTTAGTTCACCCCTCCACTTT . TRBJ1-6 TRBV15 .
CASSYTAGQGAIYEQFF TGTGCCAGCAGTTACACGGCGGGACAGGGGGCTATCTATGAGCAGTTCTTC . TRBJ2-1 TRBV6-2/TRBV6-3 TRBD1
CASSFSGATYEQYF TGTGCCAGCAGCTTTAGCGGGGCCACCTACGAGCAGTACTTC once TRBJ2-7 TRBV11-3 TRBD2
CASTDRGPYNEQFF TGTGCCAGCACCGACAGGGGGCCTTACAATGAGCAGTTCTTC . TRBJ2-1 TRBV3-1/TRBV3-2 TRBD1
CASSGRDRGFANEKLFF TGTGCCAGTAGTGGCCGGGACAGGGGGTTTGCTAATGAAAAACTGTTTTTT . TRBJ1-4 TRBV19 TRBD1
CSVLRLQGNSEQYF TGCAGCGTCTTAAGGTTACAGGGTAATTCCGAGCAGTACTTC . TRBJ2-7 TRBV29-1 .
CASSEAGYFSGGYNEQFF TGTGCCAGCAGTGAGGCCGGATACTTTAGCGGGGGGTACAATGAGCAGTTCTTC once TRBJ2-1 TRBV6-1 TRBD2
CAGARGRTDTQYF TGTGCCGGGGCCCGAGGACGCACAGATACGCAGTATTTT . TRBJ2-3 TRBV5-6 .
CASSLGQYNSPLHF TGTGCCAGCAGCTTGGGACAGTATAATTCACCCCTCCACTTT once TRBJ1-6 TRBV5-6 .
CSVQQGGGYTF TGCAGCGTTCAACAGGGAGGGGGCTACACCTTC . TRBJ1-2 TRBV29-1 .
CASSKAGVFQPQHF TGTGCCAGCAGCAAAGCCGGGGTGTTTCAGCCCCAGCATTTT few TRBJ1-5 TRBV21-1 .
CASSAGQGHVYEQYF TGTGCCAGCAGCGCCGGACAGGGCCACGTCTACGAGCAGTACTTC . TRBJ2-7 TRBV9 TRBD1
CASTRTGEETQYF TGTGCCAGCACCAGAACTGGAGAAGAGACCCAGTACTTC . TRBJ2-5 TRBV5-4 .